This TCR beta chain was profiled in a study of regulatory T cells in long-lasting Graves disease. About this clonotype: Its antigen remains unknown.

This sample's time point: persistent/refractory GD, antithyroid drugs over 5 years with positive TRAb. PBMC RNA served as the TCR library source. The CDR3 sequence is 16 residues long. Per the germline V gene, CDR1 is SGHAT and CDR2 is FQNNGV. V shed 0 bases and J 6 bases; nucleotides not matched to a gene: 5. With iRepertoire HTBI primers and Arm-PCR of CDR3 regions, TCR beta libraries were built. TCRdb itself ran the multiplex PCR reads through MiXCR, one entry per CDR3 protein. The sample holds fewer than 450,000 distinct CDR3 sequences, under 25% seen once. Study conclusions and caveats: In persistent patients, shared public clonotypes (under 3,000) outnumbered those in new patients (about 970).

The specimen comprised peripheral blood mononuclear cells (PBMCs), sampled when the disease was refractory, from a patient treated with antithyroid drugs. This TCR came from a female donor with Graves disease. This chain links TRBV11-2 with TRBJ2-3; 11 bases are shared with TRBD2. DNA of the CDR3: TGTGCCAGCAGCTTAGATACTAGCGGGAGAGGGGATACGCAGTATTTT. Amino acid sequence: CASSLDTSGRGDTQYF.